A single sample gave rise to the 26 T cell receptor beta chains below, sequenced in a study of radiotherapy plus CTLA-4 blockade in lung cancer. The method was immunoSEQ multiplex PCR; TCRdb's version includes in-frame clones alone and lacks a portion of them. In the table there are roughly 90,000 clones, 82% of which are singletons. Sequencing was performed on peripheral blood, taken from a patient treated with radiotherapy plus ipilimumab. These receptors were collected from a human donor with non-small cell lung cancer that progressed on radiotherapy plus ipilimumab.

The chain links TRBV19 to TRBJ1-4; 8 bases align to TRBD1. This CDR3 has 15 residues. Germline CDR1 LNHDA, CDR2 SQIVND (reference sequence). Trimming took 4 bases from V and 7 from J; bases not matched to a gene: 8. The CDR3 is CASSRPQGAGEKLFF. The CDR3 nucleotides are TGTGCCAGTAGTAGGCCCCAGGGGGCGGGTGAAAAACTGTTTTTT.

The chain uses TRBV2 and TRBJ2-7, with unresolved D. The CDR3 sequence is 11 residues long. Germline V gene data show CDR1 as SNHLY and CDR2 as FYNNEI. V lost 2 bases and J lost 5, with 4 bases in between. The CDR3 DNA sequence: TGTGCCAGCAGTGAACTGCACGAGCAGTACTTC. Translated, it gives CASSELHEQYF.

The V call is TRBV7-2, the J call TRBJ2-1; D is possibly TRBD2 (5 bases). The CDR3 consists of 14 residues. CDR1 and CDR2 from the germline V gene are SGHTA and FQGNSA. V lost 5 bases to trimming and J lost 7 bases, with 15 bases between them. The CDR3 nucleotides read TGTGCCAGCAGCCCGGACTCGACAACTAATGAGCAGTTCTTC. The encoded protein is CASSPDSTTNEQFF.

This sequence joins TRBV29-1 and TRBJ2-3; 8 bases fit TRBD2. The CDR3 is made up of 13 amino acids. V lost 7 bases and J lost 2; bases outside the gene matches: 5. Germline CDR1 SQVTM, CDR2 ANQGSEA. The CDR3, as DNA: TGCAGCGACTATAGCGGGATCACAGATACGCAGTATTTT. This sequence encodes CSDYSGITDTQYF.

This sequence joins TRBV11-2 and TRBJ2-2, with 9 nucleotides matching TRBD2. CDR3 length: 15 amino acids. The V and J ends lost 2 bases and 6 bases, in that order; junction bases with no gene match: 4. Per the germline V gene, CDR1 is SGHAT and CDR2 is FQNNGV. The CDR3, as DNA: TGTGCCAGCAGCTTAATCCGCGGGAGGGCCGGGGAGCTGTTTTTT. This codes for CASSLIRGRAGELFF.

Remarks on this clone: A junction end diverges from the germline sequence, so it may reflect a read error. The rearrangement links TRBV6-1 to TRBJ2-1, with D perhaps matching TRBD1 or TRBD2 (5 bases each). CDR1 is MNHNS and CDR2 is SASEGT in the germline V gene. The CDR3 is 13 residues long. CDR3 amino acids: CASSVSPNGGAIF. CDR3 in DNA: TGTGCCAGCAGTGTTAGTCCGAATGGGGGTGCGATCTTC.

J is TRBJ1-4 and V is TRBV9; D is unclear. The CDR3 loop spans 16 amino acids. V lost 0 bases to trimming and J lost 2 bases, with 11 bases between them. Per the germline V gene, CDR1 is SGDLS and CDR2 is YYNGEE. The CDR3 protein is CASSVGRISTNEKLFF. The CDR3, as DNA: TGTGCCAGCAGCGTAGGGAGAATAAGCACTAATGAAAAACTGTTTTTT.

This chain connects TRBV6-1 to TRBJ2-1; 7 bases align to TRBD1. This CDR3 has 14 residues. Per germline, CDR1 MNHNS and CDR2 SASEGT. The V and J ends lost 6 bases and 7 bases, in that order; junction bases with no gene match: 9. CDR3 region: CASSHETGWNEQFF. CDR3 nucleotides: TGTGCCAGCAGCCACGAGACAGGGTGGAATGAGCAGTTCTTC.

The chain links TRBV19 to TRBJ2-1, with D perhaps TRBD1 (6 bases). Germline loops: CDR1 LNHDA, CDR2 SQIVND (reference sequence). The CDR3 consists of 13 residues. V dropped 3 bases and J dropped 9 bases, with 12 bases sitting between them. Written as DNA, the CDR3 is TGTGCCAGTAGTATCTCCAGGGGCGTTGAGCAGTTCTTC. Encoded protein: CASSISRGVEQFF.

V is TRBV28 and J is TRBJ2-3; TRBD2 agrees at 12 bases. The CDR3 totals 16 residues. Trimming cost V 6 bases and J 2 bases; bases outside gene matches: 6. The germline V gene encodes CDR1 MDHEN and CDR2 SYDVKM. Here the CDR3 reads CASSPWTSGATDTQYF. The CDR3 DNA reads as TGTGCCAGCAGCCCCTGGACTAGCGGGGCCACAGATACGCAGTATTTT.

This clone was observed a handful of times. The chain's CDR3 is CASSSRSAAYYVEQYF. CDR3 coding DNA: TGTGCCAGCAGCTCCAGGTCCGCGGCCTACTACGTCGAGCAGTACTTC. The chain is built from TRBV5-4 and TRBJ2-7; D is unresolved. This CDR3 comprises 16 residues. The V gene's germline CDR1 is SGHNT and CDR2 YYREEE (reference sequence). V dropped 3 bases and J dropped 6 bases, with 22 bases sitting between them.

The gene calls are TRBV5-4 and TRBJ2-7; 11 positions match TRBD1. The CDR3 loop spans 17 amino acids. V shed 1 base and J 2 bases; nucleotides not matched to a gene: 8. The germline gives CDR1 SGHNT, CDR2 YYREEE (reference sequence). CDR3 residues: CASSLPPGQGAPYEQYF. The CDR3 DNA reads as TGTGCCAGCAGCTTGCCCCCCGGACAGGGGGCACCCTACGAGCAGTACTTC.

The gene calls are TRBV4-2 and TRBJ2-1; 12 bases are a match to TRBD2. The CDR3 contains 13 residues. Germline CDR1 LGHNA, CDR2 YNFKEQ. V trimming: 3 bases; J trimming: 16 bases; junction bases outside the gene matches: 7. CDR3 DNA sequence: TGTGCCAGCAGCCAGGGGACTAGCGGGTCTCTATTCTTC. Encoded protein: CASSQGTSGSLFF.

V is TRBV5-1 and J is TRBJ1-1; D gene uncertain. Looked up from germline, CDR1 is SGHRS and CDR2 is YFSETQ. The CDR3 totals 15 residues. V lost 0 bases and J lost 2, with 11 bases in between. The CDR3 nucleotides are TGCGCCAGCAGCTTGGAGGGATGGCCAAACACTGAAGCTTTCTTT. This codes for CASSLEGWPNTEAFF.

The V and J genes are TRBV4-2 and TRBJ1-1; D remains ambiguous. V lost 6 bases, J lost 4 bases, and 9 bases lay in between. This CDR3 region has 12 residues. Germline assignment: CDR1 LGHNA and CDR2 YNFKEQ. CDR3 nucleotides: TGTGCCAGCAGGGATGCTGGCACTGAAGCTTTCTTT. It encodes CASRDAGTEAFF.

The rearrangement uses TRBV19 and TRBJ1-1, with D perhaps matching TRBD1 (6 bases). V was clipped by 6 bases and J by 1 base, with 12 bases between them. Germline lookup yields CDR1 LNHDA and CDR2 SQIVND (reference sequence). CDR3 length: 14 residues. CDR3 residues: CASRRAGQNTEAFF. The CDR3 DNA sequence: TGTGCCAGTAGACGGGCGGGACAGAACACTGAAGCTTTCTTT.

This chain connects TRBV2 to TRBJ1-2; no firm D call. This CDR3 contains 13 residues. Germline V gene sequence: CDR1 SNHLY, CDR2 FYNNEI. Between the trimmed V and J ends, which lost 4 bases and 0 bases, there was a span of 6 bases. The CDR3 DNA sequence: TGTGCCAGCAGTGCGGGCACTAACTATGGCTACACCTTC. Translation gives CASSAGTNYGYTF.

This sequence joins TRBV15 and TRBJ2-1; D gene uncertain. The CDR3 runs to 15 residues. Trimming took off 0 bases at V and 0 bases at J, with 6 bases between the two ends. Germline loops: CDR1 LNHNV, CDR2 YYDKDF (reference sequence). DNA for the CDR3: TGTGCCACCAGCAGAGAAGGCGCCTCCTACAATGAGCAGTTCTTC. It translates to CATSREGASYNEQFF. The full variable domain, completed using reference TRBV15 and TRBJ2-1, is DAMVIQNPRYQVTQFGKPVTLSCSQTLNHNVMYWYQQKSSQAPKLLFHYYDKDFNNEADTPDNFQSRRPNTSFCFLDIRSPGLGDTAMYLCATSREGASYNEQFFGPGTRLTVL.

The J gene is TRBJ2-3, the V gene TRBV5-1; D remains ambiguous. Trimming removed 2 bases at V and 5 bases at J, with 9 bases between. The CDR3 runs 13 residues. Looked up from germline, CDR1 is SGHRS and CDR2 is YFSETQ. DNA for the CDR3: TGCGCCAGCAGCTTAACCTGGCTAGATACGCAGTATTTT. This codes for CASSLTWLDTQYF.

V and J are TRBV4-1 and TRBJ1-3, with TRBD1 identical over 8 bases. Germline CDR1 and CDR2: MGHRA and YSYEKL. Trimming at V came to 1 base and at J to 4 bases, leaving 12 bases not matched to a gene. CDR3 length: 18 amino acids. The chain's CDR3 is CASSQGTGQRRSGNTIYF. The CDR3 bases are TGCGCCAGCAGCCAAGGGACAGGGCAAAGACGTTCCGGAAACACCATATATTTT.

This clone was detected only once. CDR3 in amino acids: CASTVDEPRPGDEQFF. In nucleotides, the CDR3 is TGTGCCAGCACCGTAGATGAGCCGCGGCCGGGGGATGAGCAGTTCTTC. The chain is built from TRBV28 and TRBJ2-1; possibly TRBD2 for D (6 bases). The CDR3 is 16 amino acids. V lost 7 bases to trimming and J lost 8 bases, with 24 bases between them. The germline CDR1 and CDR2 sequences are MDHEN and SYDVKM.

This chain connects TRBV5-1 to TRBJ2-1; 9 bases agree with TRBD2. From germline, CDR1 is SGHRS and CDR2 YFSETQ. J lost 4 bases, V lost 4 bases, and 9 bases had no gene match. The CDR3 is 16 residues long. The CDR3 spells CASSPPGLARYNEQFF. In nucleotides, the CDR3 is TGCGCCAGCAGCCCACCGGGACTAGCCAGATACAATGAGCAGTTCTTC.

V gene TRBV2 combines with J gene TRBJ2-7, with 10 nucleotides matching TRBD1. The CDR3 extends over 16 amino acids. V lost 4 bases and J lost 4; bases outside the gene matches: 10. Per the germline V gene, CDR1 is SNHLY and CDR2 is FYNNEI. CDR3 nucleotide sequence: TGTGCCAGCAGTGCAAGTCATCCGGGACAGGGGTACGAGCAGTACTTC. Protein sequence: CASSASHPGQGYEQYF.

The rearrangement links TRBV2 to TRBJ1-2, with 9 positions matching TRBD1. The germline gives CDR1 SNHLY, CDR2 FYNNEI. The junction had 7 bases not matched to a gene; V was cut back by 1 base and J by 4 bases. This CDR3 has 16 residues. The CDR3 is CASSEGPAGQGYGYTF. The CDR3 DNA is TGTGCCAGCAGTGAAGGTCCCGCGGGACAGGGCTATGGCTACACCTTC.

This chain joins TRBV28 and TRBJ1-5; D gene unclear. V lost 2 bases to trimming and J lost 5 bases, with 13 bases between them. Germline CDR1 and CDR2: MDHEN and SYDVKM. The CDR3 sequence is 15 residues long. The CDR3 nucleotides read TGTGCCAGCAGTTTAAGCCCGGGTCCGCATCAGCCCCAGCATTTT. Amino acids: CASSLSPGPHQPQHF.

This clone was detected only once. The chain combines TRBV15 with TRBJ2-7, with D possibly matching TRBD1 (5 bases). The CDR3 loop spans 15 amino acids. Germline V lookup: CDR1 LNHNV, CDR2 YYDKDF (reference sequence). V was pared by 0 bases and J by 2 bases, with 11 bases between. The CDR3 loop reads CATSRDLPGTYEQYF. In DNA, the CDR3 is TGTGCCACCAGCAGAGATCTGCCAGGGACCTACGAGCAGTACTTC.